This T cell receptor beta chain stems from a study of CD8 T cells in Susac syndrome. Reverse transcription used about 0.5 to 1 ug RNA and random hexamers. TCRdb ran MiXCR on the immunoSEQ multiplex PCR reads and lists one entry per CDR3 protein. The profile shows about 170,000 distinct CDR3 sequences, 93% of them singletons. Germline CDR1 is MNHEY and CDR2 is SVGEGT. The ends lost 4 bases at V and 2 bases at J; junction bases unmatched: 5. The CDR3 consists of 14 residues. Sequencing of TCR beta was performed on blood CD8+ and CD4+ T cells. TEMRA cells were FACS-enriched, and CD8+ and CD4+ T cells were isolated negatively.

The V and J genes are TRBV6-2 or TRBV6-3 and TRBJ2-7, with 7 bases fitting TRBD1. The clonotype originates from a human donor with multiple sclerosis. Sequenced: CD4+ T cells from PBMCs. The CDR3 DNA follows: TGTGCCAGCAGTTCATACAGGGGCCCCTACGAGCAGTACTTC. The encoded protein is CASSSYRGPYEQYF.